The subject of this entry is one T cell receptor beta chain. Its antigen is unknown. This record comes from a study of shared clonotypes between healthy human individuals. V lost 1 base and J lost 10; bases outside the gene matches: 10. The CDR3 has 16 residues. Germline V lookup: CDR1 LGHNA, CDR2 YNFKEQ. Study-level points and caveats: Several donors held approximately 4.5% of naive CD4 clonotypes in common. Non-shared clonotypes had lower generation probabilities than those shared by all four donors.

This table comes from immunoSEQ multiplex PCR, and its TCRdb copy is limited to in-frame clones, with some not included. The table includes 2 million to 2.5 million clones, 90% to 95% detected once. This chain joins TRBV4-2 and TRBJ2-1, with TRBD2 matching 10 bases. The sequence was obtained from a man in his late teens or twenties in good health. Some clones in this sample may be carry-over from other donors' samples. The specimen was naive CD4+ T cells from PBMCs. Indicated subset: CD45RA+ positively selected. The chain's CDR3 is CASSQGGTSARREQFF. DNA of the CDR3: TGTGCCAGCAGCCAAGGGGGGACTAGCGCGAGGCGCGAGCAGTTCTTC.